The clone carrying this T cell receptor beta chain occurred a few times. Participants spanned ages about 18 to 90 years and resided in 24 US areas. Grouping used clinical history reported by participants in a survey and questionnaire. This sample stems from a study of blood T cell repertoires in COVID-19. Study background: Nucleic acid was either cDNA or gDNA, and it came from T cells, B-cell-depleted T cells, or PBMCs.

The length of the CDR3 is 13 residues. Germline V CDR1 and CDR2: SNHLY, FYNNEI. V was shortened by 4 bases and J by 7 bases, with 13 bases between the two germline ends. Authors' data handling: It was from reference gene primer amplification that nucleated cell counts were estimated. Method: immunoSEQ multiplex PCR; TCRdb's copy keeps in-frame clones and lacks some. V, J and clone size are those of that table, while D and trimming were read from the DNA. The table shows some 190,000 clones, with roughly 88% occurring only once. Sequenced sample: PBMCs or T cells enriched from blood (not recorded which). The source is a man aged 40-50 years with acute COVID-19. This chain uses TRBV2 with TRBJ1-2, with D hard to call. The CDR3 sequence: CASSATVGSGYTF. DNA for the CDR3: TGTGCCAGCAGTGCCACGGTGGGGAGTGGCTACACCTTC.